One TCR beta chain is described in this entry. The sample is drawn from a study of T-cell reconstitution after alpha-beta-depleted transplantation in children. V lost 4 bases, J lost 3 bases, and 4 bases stayed unmatched. CDR1 and CDR2 (germline): SGDLS, YYNGEE. CDR3 size: 16 residues. Preparation of the TCRbeta library was carried out with unique molecular identifiers. TCRdb independently ran MiXCR on the PCR reads; one entry per CDR3 protein. The table records about 150,000 distinct CDR3 sequences, 11% of them present only once. The sequence was collected from a boy aged 2 to 10 with acute myeloid leukemia, due to receive a stem cell transplant. The sample here was PBMCs, taken before TCRalphabeta/CD19-depleted stem cell transplant. This chain connects TRBV9 to TRBJ2-2; 12 nucleotides agree with TRBD2. The CDR3 protein is CASSPGLAGYTGELFF. The CDR3 coding sequence is TGTGCCAGCAGCCCGGGACTAGCGGGTTACACCGGGGAGCTGTTTTTT.